This T cell receptor beta chain was retrieved from a study of T cells in Graves' hyperthyroidism and ophthalmopathy. Findings and limits, study-wide: The model anticipated ophthalmopathy a median about 7 months pre-onset. Blood also showed most of the thyroid clonotypes that were expanded above 0.001. Patients with ophthalmopathy were separated from those with stable hyperthyroidism by a 13 V-J model.

RNA transcripts yielded amplified TCR beta CDR3 regions. With the HTBI primer set, the TCR CDR3 went through a first round of RT-PCR. MiXCR, applied by TCRdb to the multiplex PCR reads, yields one record per CDR3 protein. The sample carries 300,000 or so distinct CDR3 sequences, about 15% recorded once. At least ten counts were recorded for this clonotype. Its matching antigen is unknown. PBMCs were obtained from over 8.5 ml fresh peripheral blood. Sequencing was carried out using blood. This clonotype was obtained from a woman aged 60-70 years with Graves' ophthalmopathy.

The CDR3 here is CASSSKDPANTGELFF. As DNA, the CDR3 is TGTGCCAGCAGTTCGAAGGACCCGGCGAACACCGGGGAGCTGTTTTTT. This rearrangement joins TRBV28 to TRBJ2-2; D is unclear. This CDR3 region has 16 residues. Germline CDR1 reads MDHEN; CDR2 reads SYDVKM. V lost 4 bases to trimming and J lost 0 bases, with 12 bases between them.